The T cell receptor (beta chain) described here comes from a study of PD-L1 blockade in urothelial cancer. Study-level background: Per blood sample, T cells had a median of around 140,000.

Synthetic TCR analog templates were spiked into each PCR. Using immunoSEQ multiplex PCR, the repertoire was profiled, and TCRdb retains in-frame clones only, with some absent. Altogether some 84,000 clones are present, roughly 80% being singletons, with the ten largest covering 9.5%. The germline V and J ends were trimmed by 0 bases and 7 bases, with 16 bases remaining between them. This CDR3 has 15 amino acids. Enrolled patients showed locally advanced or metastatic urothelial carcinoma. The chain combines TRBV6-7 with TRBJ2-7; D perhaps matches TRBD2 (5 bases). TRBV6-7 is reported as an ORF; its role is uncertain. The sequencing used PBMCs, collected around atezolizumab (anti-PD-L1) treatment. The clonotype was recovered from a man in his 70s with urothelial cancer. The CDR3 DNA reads TGTGCCAGCAGTTACTCGAGCCTAGCCAGTTGGGAGCAGTACTTC. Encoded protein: CASSYSSLASWEQYF.